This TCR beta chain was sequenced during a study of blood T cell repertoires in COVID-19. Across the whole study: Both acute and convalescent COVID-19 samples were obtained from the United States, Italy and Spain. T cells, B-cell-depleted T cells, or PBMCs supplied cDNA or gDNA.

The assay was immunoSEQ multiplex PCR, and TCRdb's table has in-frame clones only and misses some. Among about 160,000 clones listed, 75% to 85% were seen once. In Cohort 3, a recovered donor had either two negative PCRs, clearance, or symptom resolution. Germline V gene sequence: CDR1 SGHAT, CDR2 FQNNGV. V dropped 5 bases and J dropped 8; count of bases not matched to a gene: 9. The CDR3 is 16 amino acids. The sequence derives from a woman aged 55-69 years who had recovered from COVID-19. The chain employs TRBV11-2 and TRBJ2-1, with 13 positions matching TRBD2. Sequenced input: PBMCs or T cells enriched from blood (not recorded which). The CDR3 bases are TGTGCCAGCAGCGCCCGACTAGCGGGGGGAAGCGATGAGCAGTTCTTC. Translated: CASSARLAGGSDEQFF. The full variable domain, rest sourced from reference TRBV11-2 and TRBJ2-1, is EAGVAQSPRYKIIEKRQSVAFWCNPISGHATLYWYQQILGQGPKLLIQFQNNGVVDDSQLPKDRFSAERLKGVDSTLKIQPAKLEDSAVYLCASSARLAGGSDEQFFGPGTRLTVL.